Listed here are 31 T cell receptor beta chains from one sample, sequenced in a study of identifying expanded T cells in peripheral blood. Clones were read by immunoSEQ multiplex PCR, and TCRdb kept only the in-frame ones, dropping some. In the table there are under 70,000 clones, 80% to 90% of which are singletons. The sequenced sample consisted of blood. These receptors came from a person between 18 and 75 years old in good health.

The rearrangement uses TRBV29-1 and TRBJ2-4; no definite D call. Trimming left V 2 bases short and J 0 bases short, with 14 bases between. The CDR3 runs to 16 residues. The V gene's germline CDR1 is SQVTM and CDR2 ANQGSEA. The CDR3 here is CSVEPNTVLAKNIQYF. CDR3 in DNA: TGCAGCGTTGAACCGAATACAGTTCTAGCCAAAAACATTCAGTACTTC.

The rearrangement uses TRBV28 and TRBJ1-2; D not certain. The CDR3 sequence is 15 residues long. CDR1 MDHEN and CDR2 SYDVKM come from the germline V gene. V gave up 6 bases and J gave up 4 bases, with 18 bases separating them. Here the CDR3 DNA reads TGTGCCAGCAGGTTGCACGGGCCAGGCGGCTATGGCTACACCTTC. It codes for CASRLHGPGGYGYTF.

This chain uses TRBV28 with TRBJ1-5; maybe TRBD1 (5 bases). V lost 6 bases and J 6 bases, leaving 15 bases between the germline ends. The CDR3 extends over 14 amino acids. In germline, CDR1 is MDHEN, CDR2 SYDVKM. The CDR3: CASSSGFMGQPQHF. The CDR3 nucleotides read TGTGCCAGCAGCTCAGGGTTTATGGGTCAGCCCCAGCATTTT.

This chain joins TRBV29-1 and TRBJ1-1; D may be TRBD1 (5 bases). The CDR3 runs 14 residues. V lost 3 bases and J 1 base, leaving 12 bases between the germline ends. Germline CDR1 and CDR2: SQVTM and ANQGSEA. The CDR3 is CSVDPATGNTEAFF. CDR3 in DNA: TGCAGCGTTGATCCGGCAACAGGGAACACTGAAGCTTTCTTT.

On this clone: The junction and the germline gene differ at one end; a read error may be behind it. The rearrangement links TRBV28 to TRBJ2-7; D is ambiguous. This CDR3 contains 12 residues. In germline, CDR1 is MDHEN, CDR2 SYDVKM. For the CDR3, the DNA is TGTGCCAGCGGTTTGTTTTACTACGAGCAGTACTTC. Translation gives CASGLFYYEQYF.

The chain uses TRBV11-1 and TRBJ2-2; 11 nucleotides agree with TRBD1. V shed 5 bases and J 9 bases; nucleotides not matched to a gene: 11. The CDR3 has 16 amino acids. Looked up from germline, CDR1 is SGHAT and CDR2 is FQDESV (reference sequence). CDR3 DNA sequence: TGTGCCAGCAGCCGAGTCGGGACAGGGGGTTTTTGGGAGCTGTTTTTT. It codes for CASSRVGTGGFWELFF.

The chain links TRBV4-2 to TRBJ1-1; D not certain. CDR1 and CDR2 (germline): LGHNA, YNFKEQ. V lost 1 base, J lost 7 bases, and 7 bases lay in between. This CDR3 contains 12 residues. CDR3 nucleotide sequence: TGTGCCAGCAGCCAAGGGCGGGGTGAAGCTTTCTTT. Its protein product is CASSQGRGEAFF.

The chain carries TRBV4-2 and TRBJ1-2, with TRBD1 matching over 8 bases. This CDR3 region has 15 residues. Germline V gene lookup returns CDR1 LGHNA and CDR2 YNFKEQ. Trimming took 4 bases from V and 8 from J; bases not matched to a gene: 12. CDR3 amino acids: CASSRPDREVEGYTF. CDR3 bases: TGTGCCAGCAGCCGACCGGACAGGGAGGTAGAAGGCTACACCTTC.

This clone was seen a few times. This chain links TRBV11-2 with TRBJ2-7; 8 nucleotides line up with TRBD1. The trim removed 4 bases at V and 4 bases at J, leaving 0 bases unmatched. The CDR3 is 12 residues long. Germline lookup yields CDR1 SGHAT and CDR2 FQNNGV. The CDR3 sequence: CASSWTGYEQYF. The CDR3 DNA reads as TGTGCCAGCAGCTGGACAGGGTACGAGCAGTACTTC.

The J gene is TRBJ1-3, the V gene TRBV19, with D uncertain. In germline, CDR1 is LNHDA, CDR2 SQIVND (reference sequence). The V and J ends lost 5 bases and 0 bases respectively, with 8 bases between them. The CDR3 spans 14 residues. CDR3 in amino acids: CASSLRVSGNTIYF. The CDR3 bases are TGTGCCAGTAGTCTCCGCGTCTCTGGAAACACCATATATTTT.

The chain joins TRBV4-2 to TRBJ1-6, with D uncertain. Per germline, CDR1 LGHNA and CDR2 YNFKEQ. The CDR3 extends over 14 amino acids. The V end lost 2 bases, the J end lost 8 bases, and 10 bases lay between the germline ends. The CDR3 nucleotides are TGTGCCAGCAGCCAACAGGACGGTGATTCACCCCTCCACTTT. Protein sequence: CASSQQDGDSPLHF.

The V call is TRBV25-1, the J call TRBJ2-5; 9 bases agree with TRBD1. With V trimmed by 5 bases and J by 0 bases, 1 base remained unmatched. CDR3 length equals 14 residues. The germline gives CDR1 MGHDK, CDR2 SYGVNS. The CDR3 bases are TGTGCCAGCAGTAGGGACAGGGACCAAGAGACCCAGTACTTC. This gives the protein CASSRDRDQETQYF.

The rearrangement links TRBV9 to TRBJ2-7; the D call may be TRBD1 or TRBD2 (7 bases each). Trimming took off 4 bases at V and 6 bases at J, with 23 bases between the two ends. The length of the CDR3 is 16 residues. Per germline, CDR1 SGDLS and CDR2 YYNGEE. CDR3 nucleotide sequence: TGTGCCAGCAGCTTAACCGACAGGGACTACTCGAGCGAGCAGTACTTC. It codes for CASSLTDRDYSSEQYF.

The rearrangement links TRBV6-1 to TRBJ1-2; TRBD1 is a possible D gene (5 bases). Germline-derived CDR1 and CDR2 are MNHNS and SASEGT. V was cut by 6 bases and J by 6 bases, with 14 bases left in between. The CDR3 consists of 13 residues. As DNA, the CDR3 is TGTGCCAGCAGGACCTGGGGGGGGGATGGCTACACCTTC. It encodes CASRTWGGDGYTF.

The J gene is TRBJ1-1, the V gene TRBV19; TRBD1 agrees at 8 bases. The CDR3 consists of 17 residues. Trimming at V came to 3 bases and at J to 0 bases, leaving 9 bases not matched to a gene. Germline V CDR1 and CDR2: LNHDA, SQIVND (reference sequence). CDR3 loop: CASSIPRTGTLNTEAFF. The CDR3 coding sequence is TGTGCCAGTAGTATCCCTCGGACAGGGACCTTGAACACTGAAGCTTTCTTT.

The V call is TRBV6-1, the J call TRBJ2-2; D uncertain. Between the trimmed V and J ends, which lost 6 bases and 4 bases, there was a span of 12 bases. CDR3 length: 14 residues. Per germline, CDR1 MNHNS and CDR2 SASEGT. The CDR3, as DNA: TGTGCCAGCAGGCCCGGATGGGGCACCGGGGAGCTGTTTTTT. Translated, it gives CASRPGWGTGELFF.

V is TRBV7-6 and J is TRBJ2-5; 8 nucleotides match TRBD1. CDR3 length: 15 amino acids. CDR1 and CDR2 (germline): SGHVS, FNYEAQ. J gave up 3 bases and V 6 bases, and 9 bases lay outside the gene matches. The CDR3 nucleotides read TGTGCCAGCAGTTTATCCGGGACAGGAGAAGAGACCCAGTACTTC. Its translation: CASSLSGTGEETQYF.

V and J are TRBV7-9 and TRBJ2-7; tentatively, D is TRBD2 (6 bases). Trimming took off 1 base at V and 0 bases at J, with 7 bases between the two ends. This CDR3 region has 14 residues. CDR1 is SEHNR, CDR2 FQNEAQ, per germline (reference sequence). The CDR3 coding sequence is TGTGCCAGCAGCTTAGGGGACTTCTCCTACGAGCAGTACTTC. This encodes CASSLGDFSYEQYF.

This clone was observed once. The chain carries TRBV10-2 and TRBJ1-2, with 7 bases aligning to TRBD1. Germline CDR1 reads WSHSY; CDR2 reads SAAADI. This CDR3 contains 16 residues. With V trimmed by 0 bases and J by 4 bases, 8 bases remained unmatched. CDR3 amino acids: CASSESRTGSAYGYTF. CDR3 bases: TGCGCCAGCAGTGAGTCGAGGACAGGAAGCGCCTATGGCTACACCTTC.

The CDR3 sequence is CASSLRGIAGDQLNSYNEQFF. DNA of the CDR3: TGTGCCAGCAGCTTAAGGGGAATAGCGGGGGACCAATTAAACTCCTACAATGAGCAGTTCTTC. The chain couples TRBV7-3 to TRBJ2-1, with 9 bases matching TRBD2. This CDR3 is built from 21 residues. V lost 1 base and J lost 0; bases outside the gene matches: 16. From germline, CDR1 is SGHTA and CDR2 FQGTGA.

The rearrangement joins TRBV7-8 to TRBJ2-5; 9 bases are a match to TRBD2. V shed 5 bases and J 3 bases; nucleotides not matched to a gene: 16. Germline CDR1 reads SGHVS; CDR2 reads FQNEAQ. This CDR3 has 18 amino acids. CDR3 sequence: CASSPRPLAGGSEETQYF. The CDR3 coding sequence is TGTGCCAGCAGCCCTAGGCCCCTGGCGGGAGGGAGTGAAGAGACCCAGTACTTC.

The CDR3 protein is CASSKDRVLSEQYF. CDR3 nucleotide sequence: TGTGCCAGTAGTAAGGACAGAGTACTTAGCGAGCAGTACTTC. The V call is TRBV19, the J call TRBJ2-7; D is possibly TRBD1 (6 bases). The V end was cut by 4 bases, the J end by 6 bases, with 16 bases between. CDR1 and CDR2 (germline): LNHDA, SQIVND (reference sequence). The CDR3 sequence is 14 residues long.

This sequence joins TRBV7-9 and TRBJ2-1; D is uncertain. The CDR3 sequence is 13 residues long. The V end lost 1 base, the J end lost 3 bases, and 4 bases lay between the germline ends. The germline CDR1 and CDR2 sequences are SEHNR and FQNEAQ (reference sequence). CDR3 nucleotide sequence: TGTGCCAGCAGCTTAGTCAGCTACAATGAGCAGTTCTTC. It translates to CASSLVSYNEQFF.

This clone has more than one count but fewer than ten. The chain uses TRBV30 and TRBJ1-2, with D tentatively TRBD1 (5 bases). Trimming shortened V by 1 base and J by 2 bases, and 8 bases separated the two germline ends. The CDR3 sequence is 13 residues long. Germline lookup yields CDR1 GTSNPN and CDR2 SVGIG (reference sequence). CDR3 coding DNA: TGTGCCTGGAGTGGCAGGGTGAACTATGGCTACACCTTC. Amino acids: CAWSGRVNYGYTF.

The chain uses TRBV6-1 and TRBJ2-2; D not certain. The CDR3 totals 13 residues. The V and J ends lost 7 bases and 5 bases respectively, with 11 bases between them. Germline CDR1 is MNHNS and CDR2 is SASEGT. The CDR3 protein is CASTPRATGELFF. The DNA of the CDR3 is TGTGCCAGCACTCCCCGGGCTACCGGGGAGCTGTTTTTT.

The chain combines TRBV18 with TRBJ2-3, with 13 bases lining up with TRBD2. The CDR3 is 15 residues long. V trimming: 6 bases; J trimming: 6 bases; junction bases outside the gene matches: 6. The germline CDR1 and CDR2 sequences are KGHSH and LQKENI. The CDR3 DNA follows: TGTGCCAGCTCGCCAGGGACTAGCGGGATTGATACGCAGTATTTT. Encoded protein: CASSPGTSGIDTQYF.

The DNA of the CDR3 is TGCGCCAGCAGCCATCCAGGGGGCGGGACCTACGAGCAGTACTTC. Translation gives CASSHPGGGTYEQYF. The rearrangement joins TRBV4-1 to TRBJ2-7, with 8 bases identical to TRBD1. J was trimmed by 2 bases and V by 3 bases; bases with no gene match: 6. Germline V gene lookup returns CDR1 MGHRA and CDR2 YSYEKL. The CDR3 has 15 residues.

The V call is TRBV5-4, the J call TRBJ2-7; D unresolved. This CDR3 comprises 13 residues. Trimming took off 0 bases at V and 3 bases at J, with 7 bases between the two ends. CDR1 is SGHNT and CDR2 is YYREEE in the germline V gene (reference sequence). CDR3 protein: CASSLGIVYEQYF. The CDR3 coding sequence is TGTGCCAGCAGCTTGGGAATAGTCTACGAGCAGTACTTC.

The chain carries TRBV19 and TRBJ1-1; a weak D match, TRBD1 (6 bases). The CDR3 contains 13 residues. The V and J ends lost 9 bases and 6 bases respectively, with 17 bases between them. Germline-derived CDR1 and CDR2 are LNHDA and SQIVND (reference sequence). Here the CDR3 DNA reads TGTGCCAGCCTCCAGGGGTTTCGGCCTGAAGCTTTCTTT. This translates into CASLQGFRPEAFF. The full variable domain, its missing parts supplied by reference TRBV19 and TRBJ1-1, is DGGITQSPKYLFRKEGQNVTLSCEQNLNHDAMYWYRQDPGQGLRLIYYSQIVNDFQKGDIAEGYSVSREKKESFPLTVTSAQKNPTAFYLCASLQGFRPEAFFGQGTRLTVV.

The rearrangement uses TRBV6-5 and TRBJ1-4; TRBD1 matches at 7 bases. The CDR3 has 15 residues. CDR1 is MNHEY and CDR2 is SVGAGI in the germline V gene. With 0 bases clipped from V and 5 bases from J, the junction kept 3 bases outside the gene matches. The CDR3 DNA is TGTGCCAGCAGTTACTCTCCAGGGGGGAATGAAAAACTGTTTTTT. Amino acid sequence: CASSYSPGGNEKLFF.

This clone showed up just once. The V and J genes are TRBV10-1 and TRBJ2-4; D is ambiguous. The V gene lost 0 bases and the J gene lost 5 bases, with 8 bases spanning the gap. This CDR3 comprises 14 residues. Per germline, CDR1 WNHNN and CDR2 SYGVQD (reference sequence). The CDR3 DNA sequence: TGCGCCAGCAGTGAGTCGGCCAGCCAAAACATTCAGTACTTC. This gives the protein CASSESASQNIQYF.